The present T cell receptor beta chain was sequenced within a study of T cell responses to AZD1222 COVID-19 vaccine. Study results and caveats: It should be noted that donors were predominantly white British and more often female, and clonal diversity was possibly underestimated. Receipt of two AZD1222 doses was followed by a rise in Spike-specific TCR breadth and depth.

The CDR3 length is 17 residues. The germline V gene has CDR1 SEHNR and CDR2 FQNEAQ (reference sequence). Trimming removed 5 bases from V and 5 bases from J; junction bases left unmatched: 15. Concerning this clone: The antigen remains undetermined.

Data came from immunoSEQ multiplex PCR; TCRdb stores just in-frame clones and leaves some out. The sample has 130,000 to 150,000 clones, about 86% seen once. This TCR was sampled from an adult who received the AZD1222 COVID-19 vaccine. Source: peripheral blood, taken 28 days after the second AZD1222 dose. This chain connects TRBV7-9 to TRBJ2-5; 9 bases fit TRBD2. CDR3: CASSPSRSGGFRETQYF. As DNA, the CDR3 is TGTGCCAGCAGCCCCAGTAGAAGCGGGGGGTTCCGGGAGACCCAGTACTTC.